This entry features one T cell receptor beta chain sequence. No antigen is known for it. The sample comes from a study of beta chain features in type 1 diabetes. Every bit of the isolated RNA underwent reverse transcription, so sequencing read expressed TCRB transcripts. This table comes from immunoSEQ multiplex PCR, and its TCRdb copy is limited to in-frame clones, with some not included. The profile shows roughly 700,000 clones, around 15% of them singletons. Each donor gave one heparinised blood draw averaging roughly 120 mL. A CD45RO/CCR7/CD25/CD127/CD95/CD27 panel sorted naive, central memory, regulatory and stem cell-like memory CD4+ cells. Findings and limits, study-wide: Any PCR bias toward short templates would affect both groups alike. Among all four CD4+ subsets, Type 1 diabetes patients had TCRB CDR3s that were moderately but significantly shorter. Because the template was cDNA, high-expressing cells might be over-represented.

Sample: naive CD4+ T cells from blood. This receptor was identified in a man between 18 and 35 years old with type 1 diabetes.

CDR3 sequence (DNA): TGCGCCAGCAGCACGGGACGGACTAACACCGGGGAGCTGTTTTTT. Amino acids: CASSTGRTNTGELFF. The chain combines TRBV5-1 with TRBJ2-2; D possibly matches TRBD1 or TRBD2 (5 bases each). The germline CDR1 and CDR2 sequences are SGHRS and YFSETQ. The CDR3 has 15 residues. V was cut by 4 bases and J by 2 bases, with 12 bases left in between.